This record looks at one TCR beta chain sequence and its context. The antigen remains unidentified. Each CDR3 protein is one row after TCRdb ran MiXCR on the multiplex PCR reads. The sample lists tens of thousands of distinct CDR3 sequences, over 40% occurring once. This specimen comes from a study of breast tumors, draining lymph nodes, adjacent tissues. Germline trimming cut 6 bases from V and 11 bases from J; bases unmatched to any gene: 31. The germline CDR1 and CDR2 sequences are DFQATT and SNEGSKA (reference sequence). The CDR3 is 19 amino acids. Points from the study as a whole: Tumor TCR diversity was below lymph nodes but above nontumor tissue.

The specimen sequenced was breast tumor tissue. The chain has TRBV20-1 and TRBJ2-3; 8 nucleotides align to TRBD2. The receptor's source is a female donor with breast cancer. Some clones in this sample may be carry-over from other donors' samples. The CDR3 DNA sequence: TGCAGTGCCGATTCGGGGTGGGGACTAGTTACCAAAGGACGCAATGAGCAGTATTTT. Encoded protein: CSADSGWGLVTKGRNEQYF.